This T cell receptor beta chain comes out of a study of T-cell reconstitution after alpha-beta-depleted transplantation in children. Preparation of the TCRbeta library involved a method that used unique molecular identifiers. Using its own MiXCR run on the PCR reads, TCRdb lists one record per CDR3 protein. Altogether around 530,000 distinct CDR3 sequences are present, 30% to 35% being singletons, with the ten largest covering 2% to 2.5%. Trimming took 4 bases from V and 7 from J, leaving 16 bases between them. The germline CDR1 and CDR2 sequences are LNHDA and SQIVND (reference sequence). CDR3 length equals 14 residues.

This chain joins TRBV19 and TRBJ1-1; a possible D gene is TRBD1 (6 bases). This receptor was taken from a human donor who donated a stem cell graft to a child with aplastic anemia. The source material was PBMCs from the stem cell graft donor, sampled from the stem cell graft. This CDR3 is CASSTYTGLGEAFF. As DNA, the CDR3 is TGTGCCAGTAGTACCTATACAGGGCTAGGTGAAGCTTTCTTT.